Presented here are 19 T cell receptor beta chains from one specimen sequenced in a study of identical twins' blood T cells. TCRdb passed the 5' RACE reads through MiXCR, listing each CDR3 protein once. The sample has 300,000 to 400,000 distinct CDR3 sequences; 25% to 35% are singletons. What was sequenced was PBMCs. These receptors were taken from a woman aged 18-50 years in good health.

The chain carries TRBV29-1 and TRBJ2-2; tentatively, D is TRBD1 (7 bases). The CDR3 is 17 amino acids. Per germline, CDR1 SQVTM and CDR2 ANQGSEA. Trimming pared 4 bases from V and 1 base from J, leaving 19 bases between. This CDR3 reads CSVGWGSGGKNTGELFF. CDR3 in DNA: TGCAGCGTTGGTTGGGGCTCAGGGGGGAAGAACACCGGGGAGCTGTTTTTT.

This clonotype was counted a few times. The V and J genes are TRBV27 and TRBJ1-2, with 7 bases identical to TRBD1. Germline-derived CDR1 and CDR2 are MNHEY and SMNVEV (reference sequence). J lost 7 bases, V lost 6 bases, and 23 bases had no gene match. There are 18 residues in the CDR3. CDR3 nucleotides: TGTGCCAGCAGGACCATTAATTTCCCCACAGGGGAAAACGCTGGCTACACCTTC. Translated: CASRTINFPTGENAGYTF.

As to this clonotype: A read error may account for a junction end that differs from germline. The chain combines TRBV9 with TRBJ1-1, with D uncertain. Germline V gene sequence: CDR1 SGDLS, CDR2 YYNGEE. There are 13 residues in the CDR3. The CDR3 protein is CVSSVDGRVEAFF. The CDR3 bases are TGTGTCAGCAGCGTAGACGGACGGGTCGAAGCTTTCTTT. The full variable domain, with the rest looked up from reference TRBV9 and TRBJ1-1, is DSGVTQTPKHLITATGQRVTLRCSPRSGDLSVYWYQQSLDQGLQFLIQYYNGEERAKGNILERFSAQQFPDLHSELNLSSLELGDSALYFCVSSVDGRVEAFFGQGTRLTVV.

This clonotype was detected only a few times. The chain combines TRBV6-6 with TRBJ1-2; D is ambiguous. Trimming stripped 2 bases from V and 0 bases from J, with 7 bases between. This CDR3 spans 14 amino acids. CDR1 and CDR2 from the germline V gene are MNHNY and SVGAGI (reference sequence). This CDR3 is CASSYGRTNYGYTF. The CDR3 region has the DNA TGTGCCAGCAGTTACGGGCGGACTAACTATGGCTACACCTTC.

The gene calls are TRBV4-2 and TRBJ2-1; 8 bases map to TRBD2. V gave up 0 bases and J gave up 13 bases; unmatched junction bases: 8. The V gene's germline CDR1 is LGHNA and CDR2 YNFKEQ. There are 14 residues in the CDR3. The DNA for the CDR3 is TGTGCCAGCAGCCAAGACCAGATTGGGACTAGTCAGTTCTTC. Translating it yields CASSQDQIGTSQFF.

This clonotype was detected once. Sequence at one end of the junction differs from germline and may be a read error. The chain combines TRBV5-1 with TRBJ1-2; maybe TRBD1 (5 bases). CDR1 SGHRS and CDR2 YFSETQ come from the germline V gene. The CDR3 has 13 amino acids. CDR3 amino acids: CANSGSTVTGYTF. In nucleotides, the CDR3 is TGCGCCAACAGCGGCTCGACAGTGACGGGCTACACCTTC. Complete variable domain (other parts from reference TRBV5-1 and TRBJ1-2): KAGVTQTPRYLIKTRGQQVTLSCSPISGHRSVSWYQQTPGQGLQFLFEYFSETQRNKGNFPGRFSGRQFSNSRSEMNVSTLELGDSALYLCANSGSTVTGYTFGSGTRLTVV.

As to this clonotype: The germline gene is not matched at one end of the junction; a read error may be the cause. The chain combines TRBV7-9 with TRBJ1-5, with TRBD1 matching over 9 bases. This CDR3 region has 15 residues. Germline CDR1 reads SEHNR; CDR2 reads FQNEAQ (reference sequence). The CDR3 region has the DNA TGTTCCAGCAGCCTGACAGGGGGAGGCAATCAGCCCCAGCATTTT. Translating it yields CSSSLTGGGNQPQHF.

The table lists this clonotype with many counts. V is TRBV14 and J is TRBJ1-4; unclear D gene. Germline V gene data show CDR1 as SGHDN and CDR2 as FVKESK. The CDR3 length is 14 residues. Trimming shortened V by 4 bases and J by 7 bases, and 13 bases separated the two germline ends. Here the CDR3 reads CASSPLAGLEKLFF. Here the CDR3 DNA reads TGTGCCAGCAGCCCCCTAGCAGGACTTGAAAAACTGTTTTTT.

V gene TRBV19 combines with J gene TRBJ1-1; the D is unclear. Germline V gene sequence: CDR1 LNHDA, CDR2 SQIVND (reference sequence). Deletions cut 7 bases from V and 5 bases from J, with 8 bases between. The length of the CDR3 is 11 residues. The CDR3 reads CASKGETEAFF. Here the CDR3 DNA reads TGTGCCAGTAAAGGTGAGACTGAAGCTTTCTTT.

This clonotype was detected a few times. The J gene is TRBJ1-1, the V gene TRBV5-1; weak D call: TRBD1 (5 bases). The V gene's germline CDR1 is SGHRS and CDR2 YFSETQ. The ends were cut back, 1 base at V and 2 bases at J, with 9 bases in the middle. This CDR3 region has 14 residues. DNA for the CDR3: TGCGCCAGCAGCTTGTGGGACCCAAACACTGAAGCTTTCTTT. Translation: CASSLWDPNTEAFF.

This clonotype was found a few times. The junction does not match germline at one end; this may be a read error. V usage is TRBV11-2 and J usage is TRBJ1-1, with a weak D call TRBD1 (5 bases). The CDR3 covers 11 residues. CDR1 and CDR2 from the germline V gene are SGHAT and FQNNGV. CDR3 sequence: CANSRGDEAFF. The CDR3 DNA reads TGTGCCAACAGCCGTGGGGACGAAGCTTTCTTT.

The rearrangement joins TRBV20-1 to TRBJ1-2; D is uncertain. V lost 2 bases and J 5 bases, leaving 12 bases between the germline ends. The CDR3 is 13 residues long. Germline V lookup: CDR1 DFQATT, CDR2 SNEGSKA (reference sequence). CDR3: CSARSPLAYGYTF. In DNA, the CDR3 is TGCAGTGCTAGAAGCCCGTTGGCGTATGGCTACACCTTC.

This clonotype was counted at least ten times. The chain couples TRBV20-1 to TRBJ2-3; tentatively, D is TRBD1 or TRBD2 (6 bases each). Germline lookup yields CDR1 DFQATT and CDR2 SNEGSKA (reference sequence). The CDR3 is made up of 13 amino acids. V was trimmed by 4 bases and J by 1 base, leaving 9 bases between them. CDR3 loop: CSANGGGTDTQYF. For the CDR3, the DNA is TGCAGTGCTAACGGGGGCGGCACAGATACGCAGTATTTT.

The rearrangement joins TRBV19 to TRBJ2-1; TRBD2 matches 11 bases. The CDR3 is 15 residues long. The V and J ends lost 3 bases and 6 bases, in that order; junction bases with no gene match: 4. The germline CDR1 and CDR2 sequences are LNHDA and SQIVND (reference sequence). The CDR3 loop reads CASSISLAGGNEQFF. CDR3 DNA: TGTGCCAGTAGTATTAGTCTAGCGGGAGGCAATGAGCAGTTCTTC.

In this sample, this clonotype turned up a few times. CDR3 residues: CASGGPTGTGELFF. CDR3 nucleotide sequence: TGTGCTAGTGGAGGCCCGACAGGGACCGGGGAGCTGTTTTTT. This sequence joins TRBV12-5 and TRBJ2-2; 7 positions agree with TRBD1. Germline V gene sequence: CDR1 LGHNT, CDR2 FRNRAP. The CDR3 sequence is 14 residues long. V dropped 6 bases and J dropped 5; count of bases not matched to a gene: 6.

J is TRBJ2-7 and V is TRBV2; D remains unclear. Germline CDR1 and CDR2: SNHLY and FYNNEI. This CDR3 is built from 11 residues. V lost 3 bases and J 11 bases, leaving 11 bases between the germline ends. CDR3 residues: CASSDEWAKYF. CDR3 sequence (DNA): TGTGCCAGCAGTGATGAGTGGGCTAAGTACTTC.

This clonotype was observed a few times. The chain employs TRBV5-1 and TRBJ2-1; D possibly corresponds to TRBD2 (6 bases). The CDR3 length is 13 residues. V lost 5 bases to trimming and J lost 8 bases, with 14 bases between them. Per the germline V gene, CDR1 is SGHRS and CDR2 is YFSETQ. The CDR3 is CASSGLEGDEQFF. CDR3 nucleotides: TGCGCCAGCAGTGGATTGGAGGGAGATGAGCAGTTCTTC.

This chain links TRBV13 with TRBJ2-1; a weak D match, TRBD1 (5 bases). Trimming took 4 bases from V and 5 from J, leaving 15 bases between them. The CDR3 extends over 15 amino acids. Germline assignment: CDR1 PRHDT and CDR2 FYEKMQ (reference sequence). This CDR3 reads CASSSGAPSNNEQFF. In DNA form, the CDR3 reads TGTGCCAGCAGCTCTGGGGCCCCCTCGAACAATGAGCAGTTCTTC.

This rearrangement joins TRBV20-1 to TRBJ1-2; no clear D gene. Trimming took off 6 bases at V and 2 bases at J, with 10 bases between the two ends. This CDR3 contains 12 residues. CDR1 DFQATT and CDR2 SNEGSKA come from the germline V gene (reference sequence). CDR3 DNA sequence: TGCAGTGCCTCCTACAGAAACTATGGCTACACCTTC. The encoded protein is CSASYRNYGYTF.